This T cell receptor beta chain is drawn from a study of blood T cells in healthy people across ages. V was pared by 6 bases and J by 5 bases, with 14 bases of the junction left unmatched. The length of the CDR3 is 15 residues. Germline CDR1 reads DFQATT; CDR2 reads SNEGSKA (reference sequence). It was with a sample-barcoded 5' primer and a J-beta primer mix that a second PCR of roughly 7 to 12 cycles was run. TCRdb re-analysed the 5' RACE reads in MiXCR, keeping a single row per CDR3 protein. The sample has 550,000 to 700,000 distinct CDR3 sequences; 27% are singletons. The clonotype comes from a woman aged 70-85 years in good health. The rearrangement links TRBV20-1 to TRBJ2-3; TRBD2 matches at 7 bases. The specimen sequenced was blood. CDR3 amino acids: CSAPTTRLAGDTQYF. The CDR3 nucleotides are TGCAGTGCCCCAACCACCCGACTAGCAGGAGATACGCAGTATTTT.